The 29 T cell receptor beta chains given below trace back to one sample, sequenced in a study of OX40 agonist ivuxolimab in advanced cancers. This table comes from immunoSEQ multiplex PCR, and its TCRdb copy is limited to in-frame clones, with some not included. Here the sample spans about 51,000 clones, around 81% being singletons. This sample comprised CD4+ or CD8+ T cells sorted from blood, obtained in a trial of the OX40 agonist ivuxolimab. Receptor source: an adult with an advanced solid tumor such as melanoma, head and neck, liver or kidney cancer.

This clone was seen once. J is TRBJ2-7 and V is TRBV2; D may match TRBD1 or TRBD2 (5 bases each). CDR1 and CDR2 from the germline V gene are SNHLY and FYNNEI. V lost 5 bases and J 7 bases, leaving 15 bases between the germline ends. The CDR3 loop spans 13 amino acids. For the CDR3, the DNA is TGTGCCAGCAGTTCCCAGGGAGCGGCGGAGCAGTACTTC. This translates into CASSSQGAAEQYF.

The genes are TRBV19 and TRBJ1-2; no clear D. This CDR3 has 16 residues. The V gene's germline CDR1 is LNHDA and CDR2 SQIVND (reference sequence). Trimming cost V 5 bases and J 7 bases, with 23 bases left between them. CDR3 nucleotide sequence: TGTGCCAGTAGTGAGGGTCGGGCACAAACAGTACGTGGCTACACCTTC. It codes for CASSEGRAQTVRGYTF.

In nucleotides, the CDR3 is TGTGCCAGCAGTTACTCTGTGGGACAGGGGGCGGGTACGCAGTATTTT. As protein: CASSYSVGQGAGTQYF. The chain joins TRBV6-5 to TRBJ2-3, with 12 bases fitting TRBD1. Per germline, CDR1 MNHEY and CDR2 SVGAGI. V was pared by 0 bases and J by 8 bases, with 6 bases of the junction left unmatched. The CDR3 sequence is 16 residues long.

The rearrangement links TRBV5-6 to TRBJ2-6; D possibly corresponds to TRBD2 (6 bases). Trimming cost V 0 bases and J 2 bases, with 6 bases left between them. Per germline, CDR1 SGHDT and CDR2 YYEEEE. The CDR3 has 15 amino acids. In DNA, the CDR3 is TGTGCCAGCAGCTTGGCGGGGGCTGGGGCCAACGTCCTGACTTTC. This translates into CASSLAGAGANVLTF.

The chain recombines TRBV4-3 with TRBJ2-3; possible D gene TRBD2, 7 bases. The CDR3 spans 16 residues. CDR1 LGHNA and CDR2 YSLEER come from the germline V gene. Trimming took 1 base from V and 9 from J, leaving 20 bases between them. The CDR3: CASSQVAGALHGTQYF. The CDR3 DNA is TGCGCCAGCAGCCAAGTTGCGGGGGCCCTCCATGGGACGCAGTATTTT.

The CDR3 here is CASSFKGETEAFF. The CDR3 coding sequence is TGTGCCAGCAGTTTCAAGGGGGAGACTGAAGCTTTCTTT. This rearrangement joins TRBV27 to TRBJ1-1, with D possibly being TRBD1 (6 bases). V was pared by 3 bases and J by 5 bases, with 10 bases between. Germline V gene lookup returns CDR1 MNHEY and CDR2 SMNVEV (reference sequence). This CDR3 comprises 13 residues.

The chain joins TRBV6-6 to TRBJ1-2; D perhaps matches TRBD1 (6 bases). V shed 2 bases and J shed 4 bases, with 11 bases lying between them. The CDR3 has 14 amino acids. Germline-derived CDR1 and CDR2 are MNHNY and SVGAGI (reference sequence). The CDR3 is CASSYGDRSYGYTF. DNA for the CDR3: TGTGCCAGCAGTTACGGCGACAGGAGCTATGGCTACACCTTC.

The chain is built from TRBV19 and TRBJ2-7; D remains ambiguous. Trimming removed 4 bases from V and 6 bases from J, with 10 bases in between. CDR1 and CDR2 (germline): LNHDA, SQIVND (reference sequence). The CDR3 runs to 12 residues. CDR3 amino acids: CASSTPSGEQYF. The CDR3 nucleotides are TGTGCCAGTAGTACCCCTTCAGGCGAGCAGTACTTC.

This chain joins TRBV19 and TRBJ2-1, with unresolved D. The V end lost 1 base, the J end lost 2 bases, and 9 bases lay between the germline ends. The CDR3 loop spans 15 amino acids. CDR1 LNHDA and CDR2 SQIVND come from the germline V gene (reference sequence). The CDR3 nucleotides are TGTGCCAGTAGTATAGGGGATCCTGCCTACAATGAGCAGTTCTTC. This translates into CASSIGDPAYNEQFF.

The genes are TRBV5-4 and TRBJ2-3; possible D gene TRBD2, 5 bases. The CDR3 contains 16 residues. V lost 0 bases and J 6 bases, leaving 17 bases between the germline ends. Germline V lookup: CDR1 SGHNT, CDR2 YYREEE (reference sequence). DNA for the CDR3: TGTGCCAGCAGCTTGGGTAGGACCACCGGCGGGGATACGCAGTATTTT. It yields the protein CASSLGRTTGGDTQYF. Filled out from reference TRBV5-4 and TRBJ2-3, the complete variable domain reads ETGVTQSPTHLIKTRGQQVTLRCSSQSGHNTVSWYQQALGQGPQFIFQYYREEENGRGNFPPRFSGLQFPNYSSELNVNALELDDSALYLCASSLGRTTGGDTQYFGPGTRLTVL.

The table lists this clone with a few counts. The chain carries TRBV27 and TRBJ1-5; D not resolved. The CDR3 runs 11 residues. The germline V gene encodes CDR1 MNHEY and CDR2 SMNVEV (reference sequence). Trimming stripped 6 bases from V and 4 bases from J, with 4 bases between. CDR3 coding DNA: TGTGCCAGCAGGGAGAATCAGCCCCAGCATTTT. Residues: CASRENQPQHF.

The DNA for the CDR3 is TGTGCCAGCAGCAGAGAAGAGACCCAGTACTTC. Amino acids: CASSREETQYF. The J gene is TRBJ2-5, the V gene TRBV7-6, with unresolved D. Germline CDR1 and CDR2: SGHVS and FNYEAQ. Trimming removed 5 bases at V and 3 bases at J, with 4 bases between. This CDR3 is built from 11 residues.

Points on this clone: Other DNA sequences in this specimen translate into the identical CDR3. The chain couples TRBV9 to TRBJ2-3; D uncertain. The CDR3 loop spans 14 amino acids. Germline V lookup: CDR1 SGDLS, CDR2 YYNGEE. Trimming took 0 bases from V and 0 from J, leaving 5 bases between them. As DNA, the CDR3 is TGTGCCAGCAGCGTAGGACCAAGCACAGATACGCAGTATTTT. Residues: CASSVGPSTDTQYF. The full variable domain, in which reference TRBV9 and TRBJ2-3 provide the parts outside the CDR3, is DSGVTQTPKHLITATGQRVTLRCSPRSGDLSVYWYQQSLDQGLQFLIQYYNGEERAKGNILERFSAQQFPDLHSELNLSSLELGDSALYFCASSVGPSTDTQYFGPGTRLTVL.

This clone came up a few times. The V and J genes are TRBV4-2 and TRBJ2-2; 8 bases agree with TRBD2. The CDR3 extends over 16 amino acids. Losses at the gene ends were 4 bases for V and 1 base for J; bases not matched to a gene: 5. From germline, CDR1 is LGHNA and CDR2 YNFKEQ. The CDR3 DNA follows: TGTGCCAGCAGCCGGGAAAGCGGGGGGAACACCGGGGAGCTGTTTTTT. Its translation is CASSRESGGNTGELFF.

J is TRBJ2-5 and V is TRBV4-3; D is uncertain. The length of the CDR3 is 13 residues. Germline values: CDR1 LGHNA, CDR2 YSLEER. The V and J ends lost 1 base and 0 bases respectively, with 3 bases between them. CDR3 loop: CASSQGYQETQYF. The CDR3 DNA sequence: TGCGCCAGCAGCCAAGGGTACCAAGAGACCCAGTACTTC.

V usage is TRBV7-9 and J usage is TRBJ2-2, with 12 bases that match TRBD2. V trimming: 10 bases; J trimming: 1 base; junction bases outside the gene matches: 4. This CDR3 is 15 amino acids long. Germline values: CDR1 SEHNR, CDR2 FQNEAQ (reference sequence). DNA for the CDR3: TGTGCCACACGGACTAGCGGGGTGAACACCGGGGAGCTGTTTTTT. Encoded protein: CATRTSGVNTGELFF.

The V gene is TRBV5-1, the J gene TRBJ1-6; TRBD1 matches 8 bases. The CDR3 sequence is 16 residues long. Germline CDR1 SGHRS, CDR2 YFSETQ. The ends lost 4 bases at V and 7 bases at J; junction bases unmatched: 10. The CDR3 DNA is TGCGCCAGCAGCGCTTTTAACCGGGACAGGAATTCACCCCTCCACTTT. Its translation is CASSAFNRDRNSPLHF.

The rearrangement joins TRBV25-1 to TRBJ2-5; a weak D match, TRBD1 (8 bases). The CDR3 totals 17 residues. Looked up from germline, CDR1 is MGHDK and CDR2 is SYGVNS. The V end was cut by 2 bases, the J end by 5 bases, with 21 bases between. The CDR3 region has the DNA TGTGCCAGCAGTGAAGACAGGGGTGGGGGGCGGGGGGAGACCCAGTACTTC. Translated, it gives CASSEDRGGGRGETQYF.

The chain couples TRBV7-9 to TRBJ1-2, with a weak D call TRBD1 (5 bases). Germline CDR1 reads SEHNR; CDR2 reads FQNEAQ (reference sequence). Trimming took 4 bases from V and 1 from J, leaving 16 bases between them. The CDR3 is 16 residues long. The CDR3 here is CASSSSGRAINYGYTF. The CDR3 coding sequence is TGTGCCAGCAGCTCCTCGGGCAGGGCCATTAACTATGGCTACACCTTC.

The chain links TRBV6-5 to TRBJ2-2; TRBD1 agrees at 7 bases. CDR3 size: 15 residues. V shed 10 bases, J shed 3 bases, and the junction held 11 bases outside the gene matches. Germline loops: CDR1 MNHEY, CDR2 SVGAGI. CDR3 in DNA: TGTGCCACCAACCTGGACAGGAGTTACACCGGGGAGCTGTTTTTT. It is translated as CATNLDRSYTGELFF.

V is TRBV7-2 and J is TRBJ1-1, with TRBD1 matching over 10 bases. CDR1 and CDR2 (germline): SGHTA, FQGNSA. The junction had 5 bases not matched to a gene; V was cut back by 5 bases and J by 5 bases. CDR3 size: 14 residues. In DNA form, the CDR3 reads TGTGCCAGCAGCCTCGACAGGGGGCGGACTGAAGCTTTCTTT. This translates into CASSLDRGRTEAFF.

This chain links TRBV5-1 with TRBJ1-1; D call uncertain. CDR1 is SGHRS and CDR2 is YFSETQ in the germline V gene. With 4 bases removed from V and 3 bases from J, the gap between germline ends came to 13 bases. This CDR3 spans 14 amino acids. The CDR3 sequence is CASSLGNGDTEAFF. The CDR3 coding sequence is TGCGCCAGCAGCCTAGGGAACGGGGACACTGAAGCTTTCTTT.

The genes are TRBV7-7 and TRBJ1-2, with 8 bases matching TRBD1. Germline V gene sequence: CDR1 SSHAT, CDR2 FNYEAQ (reference sequence). J was trimmed by 2 bases and V by 2 bases; bases with no gene match: 4. The CDR3 loop spans 15 amino acids. CDR3 loop: CASSLSRGRNYGYTF. The DNA for the CDR3 is TGTGCCAGCAGCTTATCCAGGGGGCGCAACTATGGCTACACCTTC.

The genes are TRBV4-3 and TRBJ2-5; 8 bases fit TRBD2. This CDR3 region has 17 residues. J gave up 1 base and V 0 bases, and 7 bases lay outside the gene matches. Germline values: CDR1 LGHNA, CDR2 YSLEER. CDR3 amino acids: CASSQDLPGGTQETQYF. In nucleotides, the CDR3 is TGCGCCAGCAGCCAAGATTTACCGGGGGGGACCCAAGAGACCCAGTACTTC.

The V and J genes are TRBV15 and TRBJ2-7, with D maybe TRBD2 (6 bases). The CDR3 sequence is 16 residues long. Germline V gene data show CDR1 as LNHNV and CDR2 as YYDKDF (reference sequence). Trimming pared 5 bases from V and 5 bases from J, leaving 22 bases between. The CDR3 DNA follows: TGTGCCACCAGCCAGTCAAGTGATCCGGGGGTCAACGAGCAGTACTTC. It yields the protein CATSQSSDPGVNEQYF.

V is TRBV29-1 and J is TRBJ1-5; the D gene is possibly TRBD1 (6 bases). The germline V and J ends were trimmed by 4 bases and 3 bases, with 7 bases remaining between them. Germline values: CDR1 SQVTM, CDR2 ANQGSEA. The CDR3 is 12 residues long. The CDR3 coding sequence is TGCAGCGTTGCGGGGGCCAATCAGCCCCAGCATTTT. Amino acid sequence: CSVAGANQPQHF.

The chain links TRBV11-2 to TRBJ1-1; tentatively, D is TRBD1 (5 bases). This CDR3 comprises 15 residues. The ends were cut back, 5 bases at V and 0 bases at J, with 13 bases in the middle. The germline gives CDR1 SGHAT, CDR2 FQNNGV. The DNA for the CDR3 is TGTGCCAGCAGCCTCCTCGGGGCCATGAACACTGAAGCTTTCTTT. Its translation is CASSLLGAMNTEAFF.

This CDR3 is CASSLDGNIQYF. The DNA of the CDR3 is TGCGCCAGCAGCTTGGACGGGAACATTCAGTACTTC. This rearrangement joins TRBV5-1 to TRBJ2-4, with D unresolved. The CDR3 consists of 12 residues. Germline V gives CDR1 SGHRS, CDR2 YFSETQ. Trimming removed 0 bases at V and 7 bases at J, with 5 bases between.

This chain connects TRBV27 to TRBJ2-7, with no clear D. Germline V gene sequence: CDR1 MNHEY, CDR2 SMNVEV (reference sequence). With 3 bases removed from V and 7 bases from J, the gap between germline ends came to 13 bases. This CDR3 is 13 amino acids long. CDR3 bases: TGTGCCAGCAGTTTGGAACGTCAAGGGGAGCAGTACTTC. It codes for CASSLERQGEQYF.